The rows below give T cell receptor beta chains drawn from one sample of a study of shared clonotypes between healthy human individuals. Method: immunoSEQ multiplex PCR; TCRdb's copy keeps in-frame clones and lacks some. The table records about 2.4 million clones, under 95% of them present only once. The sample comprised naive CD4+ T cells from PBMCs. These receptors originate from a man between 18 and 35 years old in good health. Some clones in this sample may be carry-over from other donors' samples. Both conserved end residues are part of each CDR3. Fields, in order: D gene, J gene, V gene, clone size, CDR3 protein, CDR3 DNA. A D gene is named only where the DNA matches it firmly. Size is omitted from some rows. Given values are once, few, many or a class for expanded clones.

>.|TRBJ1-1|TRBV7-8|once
CASSHPVGNTEAFF
TGTGCCAGCAGCCACCCCGTAGGGAACACTGAAGCTTTCTTT
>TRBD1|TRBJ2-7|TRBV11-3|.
CASSATPGTGGRSSYEQYF
TGTGCCAGCAGCGCAACCCCTGGGACAGGGGGGCGCAGCTCCTACGAGCAGTACTTC
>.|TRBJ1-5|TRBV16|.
CASSRALGGLYSNQPQHF
TGTGCCAGCAGCCGGGCCCTCGGGGGGCTTTATAGCAATCAGCCCCAGCATTTT
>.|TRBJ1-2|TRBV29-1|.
CSVEEPPQAPVGGYTF
TGCAGCGTTGAAGAACCGCCACAAGCTCCGGTGGGGGGCTACACCTTC
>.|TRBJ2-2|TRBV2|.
CASIQGSIWGELFF
TGTGCCAGCATACAGGGATCAATCTGGGGGGAGCTGTTTTTT
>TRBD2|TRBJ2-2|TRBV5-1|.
CASTSGLAGAGELFF
TGCGCCAGCACCTCGGGACTAGCGGGTGCCGGGGAGCTGTTTTTT
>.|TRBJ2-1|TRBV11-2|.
CASSQRGAASSYNEQFF
TGTGCCAGCAGCCAAAGAGGCGCGGCGAGCTCCTACAATGAGCAGTTCTTC
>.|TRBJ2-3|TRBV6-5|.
CASSWSEGADTQYF
TGTGCCAGCAGTTGGAGCGAGGGCGCAGATACGCAGTATTTT
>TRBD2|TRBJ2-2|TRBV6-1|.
CASSERLAGQAGELFF
TGTGCCAGCAGTGAACGACTAGCGGGTCAGGCCGGGGAGCTGTTTTTT
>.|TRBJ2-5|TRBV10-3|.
CAISDRREETQYF
TGTGCCATCAGTGATCGACGCGAAGAGACCCAGTACTTC
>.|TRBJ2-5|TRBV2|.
CASSVGRWETQYF
TGTGCCAGCAGTGTAGGTAGATGGGAGACCCAGTACTTC
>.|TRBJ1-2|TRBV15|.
CATSRDPRQASYTF
TGTGCCACCAGCAGAGATCCCCGACAGGCTAGCTACACCTTC
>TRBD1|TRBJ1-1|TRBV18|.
CASSPQGAPLYMNTEAFF
TGTGCCAGCTCACCACAGGGGGCTCCTTTGTACATGAACACTGAAGCTTTCTTT
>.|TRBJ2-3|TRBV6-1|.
CASSGPNYSTDTQYF
TGTGCCAGCAGTGGACCGAATTATAGCACAGATACGCAGTATTTT
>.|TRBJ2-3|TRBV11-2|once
CASCPQADTQYF
TGTGCCAGCTGCCCACAGGCAGATACGCAGTATTTT
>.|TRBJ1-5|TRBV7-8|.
CASSLEGGSNQPQHF
TGTGCCAGCAGCTTAGAGGGTGGCAGCAATCAGCCCCAGCATTTT
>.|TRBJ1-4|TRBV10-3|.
CAISESATNEKLFF
TGTGCCATCAGTGAGAGTGCAACTAATGAAAAACTGTTTTTT
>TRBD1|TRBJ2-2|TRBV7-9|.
CASSPDRVNTGELFF
TGTGCCAGCAGCCCTGACAGGGTAAACACCGGGGAGCTGTTTTTT
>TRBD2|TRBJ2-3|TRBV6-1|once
CASSESGISTDTQYF
TGTGCCAGCAGTGAAAGCGGGATTAGCACAGATACGCAGTATTTT
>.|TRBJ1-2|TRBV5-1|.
CASSYGPESYTF
TGCGCCAGCAGCTACGGACCCGAAAGCTACACCTTC
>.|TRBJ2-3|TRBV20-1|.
CSAREWDTQYF
TGCAGTGCTAGAGAGTGGGATACGCAGTATTTT
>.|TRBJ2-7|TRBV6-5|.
CASRRPPYEQYF
TGTGCCAGCAGGAGGCCCCCGTACGAGCAGTACTTC
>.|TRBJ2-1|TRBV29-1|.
CSVTVYNEQFF
TGCAGCGTTACAGTTTACAATGAGCAGTTCTTC
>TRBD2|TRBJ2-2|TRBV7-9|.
CASSFGGSFTGELFF
TGTGCCAGCAGCTTCGGCGGGAGTTTTACCGGGGAGCTGTTTTTT
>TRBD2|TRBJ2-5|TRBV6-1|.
CASSAGLVFQETQYF
TGTGCCAGCAGTGCGGGACTAGTCTTTCAAGAGACCCAGTACTTC
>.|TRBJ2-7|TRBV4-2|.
CASSVSRGFEQYF
TGTGCCAGCAGCGTATCGAGAGGGTTCGAGCAGTACTTC
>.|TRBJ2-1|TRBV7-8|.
CASSSLSSNEQFF
TGTGCCAGCAGCTCCCTTAGTTCCAATGAGCAGTTCTTC
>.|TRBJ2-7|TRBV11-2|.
CASSGWDGAYEQYF
TGTGCCAGCAGCGGATGGGACGGAGCCTACGAGCAGTACTTC
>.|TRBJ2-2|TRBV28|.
CASTGGVNTGELFF
TGTGCCAGCACTGGCGGGGTGAACACCGGGGAGCTGTTTTTT
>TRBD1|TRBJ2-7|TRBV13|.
CASSLGTGAIYEQYF
TGTGCCAGCAGCTTGGGGACAGGGGCCATCTACGAGCAGTACTTC
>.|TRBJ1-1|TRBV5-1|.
CASSLAYGRHTEAFF
TGCGCCAGCAGCTTGGCCTACGGCAGGCACACTGAAGCTTTCTTT
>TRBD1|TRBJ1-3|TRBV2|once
CASRAGTGGRGGNTIYF
TGTGCCAGCAGAGCCGGGACAGGGGGCAGAGGAGGAAACACCATATATTTT
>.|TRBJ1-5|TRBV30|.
CAWSNDGGLAQHF
TGTGCCTGGAGCAATGACGGGGGCCTAGCCCAGCATTTT
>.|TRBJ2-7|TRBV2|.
CASSERGLQRPPAHEQYF
TGTGCCAGCAGTGAACGGGGACTCCAGCGCCCGCCGGCTCACGAGCAGTACTTC
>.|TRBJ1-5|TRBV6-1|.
CASSPGLWGPQHF
TGTGCCAGCAGTCCGGGACTCTGGGGGCCCCAGCATTTT
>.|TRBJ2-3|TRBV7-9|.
CASSQTRAGPSTDTQYF
TGTGCCAGCAGCCAGACCCGCGCGGGCCCTAGCACAGATACGCAGTATTTT
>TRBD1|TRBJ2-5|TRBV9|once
CASSPGTGQETQYF
TGTGCCAGCAGCCCAGGGACAGGGCAAGAGACCCAGTACTTC
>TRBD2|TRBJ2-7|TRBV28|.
CASSDWTSGSYEQYF
TGTGCCAGCAGTGATTGGACTAGCGGGAGTTACGAGCAGTACTTC
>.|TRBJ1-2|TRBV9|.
CASSPHPGGALGYGYTF
TGTGCCAGCAGCCCCCACCCGGGGGGGGCGCTGGGCTATGGCTACACCTTC
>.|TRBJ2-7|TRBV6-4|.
CASTVRSYEQYF
TGTGCCAGCACCGTTCGCTCCTACGAGCAGTACTTC
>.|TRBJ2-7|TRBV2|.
CASSPRTVTYEQYF
TGTGCCAGCAGCCCAAGGACAGTCACCTACGAGCAGTACTTC
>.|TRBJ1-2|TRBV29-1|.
CSVEDRVSGGGYTF
TGCAGCGTTGAAGACAGGGTCTCGGGAGGTGGCTACACCTTC
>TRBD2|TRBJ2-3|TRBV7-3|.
CASSLGLAGTDTQYF
TGTGCCAGCAGCTTAGGGCTAGCGGGAACAGATACGCAGTATTTT
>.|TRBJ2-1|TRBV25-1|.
CASREDDEQFF
TGTGCCAGCCGGGAAGACGATGAGCAGTTCTTC
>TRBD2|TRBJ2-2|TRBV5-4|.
CASSPPSGSRTGELFF
TGTGCCAGCAGCCCTCCAAGCGGGAGCCGGACCGGGGAGCTGTTTTTT
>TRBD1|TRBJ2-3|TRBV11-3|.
CASSLEGTGGTDTQYF
TGTGCCAGCAGCTTAGAAGGGACAGGGGGCACAGATACGCAGTATTTT
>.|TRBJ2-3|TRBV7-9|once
CASSLLQGLPGTQYF
TGTGCCAGCAGCTTATTACAGGGATTGCCAGGTACGCAGTATTTT
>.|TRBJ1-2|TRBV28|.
CASSLRGYMDGYTF
TGTGCCAGCAGTTTACGGGGGTATATGGATGGCTACACCTTC
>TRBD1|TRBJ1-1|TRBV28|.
CASNIPGQDTEAFF
TGTGCCAGCAATATCCCGGGACAGGACACTGAAGCTTTCTTT
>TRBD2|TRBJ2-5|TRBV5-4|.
CASSLQRGLQETQYF
TGTGCCAGCAGCTTGCAGCGGGGACTGCAAGAGACCCAGTACTTC
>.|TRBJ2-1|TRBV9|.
CASSVGGGLHNEQFF
TGTGCCAGCAGCGTGGGGGGAGGTCTCCACAATGAGCAGTTCTTC
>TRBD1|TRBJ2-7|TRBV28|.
CASSMGTGEQYF
TGTGCCAGCAGCATGGGGACAGGAGAGCAGTACTTC